These T cell receptor beta chains were read from a single sample in a study of OX40 agonist ivuxolimab in advanced cancers. Produced via immunoSEQ multiplex PCR; TCRdb's table is partial and in-frame only. The sample holds 73,000 or so clones, roughly four fifths seen once. Here the sequenced sample was CD4+ or CD8+ T cells sorted from blood, taken in a trial of the OX40 agonist ivuxolimab. These receptors originate from an adult with an advanced solid tumor such as melanoma, head and neck, liver or kidney cancer. The CDR3 runs from the conserved cysteine through the conserved F or W. The D gene is left open where the match is weak. Rows give clone size only sometimes, using once, few, many, or a class for an expanded clone.

j_call,v_call,clone_size,d_call,cdr3_nt,cdr3_aa
TRBJ1-2,TRBV27,once,NA,TGTGCCAGCAGTTTAAGTGGGACGGTGAACTATGGCTACACCTTC,CASSLSGTVNYGYTF
TRBJ1-3,TRBV27,NA,TRBD1,TGTGCCAGCAGTTTACGGGGGACAGGGGGATCTGGAAACACCATATATTTT,CASSLRGTGGSGNTIYF
TRBJ2-1,TRBV14,NA,NA,TGTGCCAGCAGCCAAGATTCCTCTAGCACCTCCAGAGACGATGAGCAGTTCTTC,CASSQDSSSTSRDDEQFF
TRBJ1-2,TRBV7-3,NA,NA,TGTGCCAGCAGCCCCGGGACAAACTATGGCTACACCTTC,CASSPGTNYGYTF
TRBJ1-2,TRBV18,medium-sized,NA,TGTGCCAGCTCACCGCAACGGGATGAAGCGGGAGGCTACACCTTC,CASSPQRDEAGGYTF
TRBJ2-7,TRBV10-3,NA,NA,TGTGCCACCGGGGAAGCCGGATACGAGCAGTACTTC,CATGEAGYEQYF
TRBJ2-7,TRBV29-1,few,TRBD2,TGCAGCGTTGACGAGGGAGGGCCTGAGCAGTACTTC,CSVDEGGPEQYF
TRBJ1-6,TRBV30,NA,NA,TGTGCCTGGAGGTCCCTTACGGGGCCCCTCCACTTT,CAWRSLTGPLHF
TRBJ2-7,TRBV7-2,NA,NA,TGTGCCAGCAGCTTAGAGCCAGAGAATTTCTACGAGCAGTACTTC,CASSLEPENFYEQYF
TRBJ2-7,TRBV7-2,NA,NA,TGTGCCAGCAGCTTAGCGTCTGTCCCCAACTTCTACGAGCAGTACTTC,CASSLASVPNFYEQYF
TRBJ1-1,TRBV5-1,few,TRBD1,TGCGCCAGCAGCTTGGATCCGACAGGGTCCAGCACTGAAGCTTTCTTT,CASSLDPTGSSTEAFF